The next 27 T cell receptor beta chains were all read from a single sample in a study of blood T cells in healthy people across ages (dated by TCRdb to about 2015). Libraries were prepared through 5' RACE. Sequencer: Illumina HiSeq 2500. The second PCR ran for about 7 to 11 cycles and used a J-beta primer mix along with a sample-barcoded 5' primer. The public reads were run again by TCRdb, first through fastp at Q25 and then through MiXCR, and only productive beta chains were kept. Duplicate CDR3 protein sequences are folded into a single record with the most common DNA and genes. The sample includes roughly 730,000 distinct CDR3 sequences, with more than 55% observed a single time. The ten largest make up around a quarter of the sample. Sequencing used blood. The receptors were gathered from a man aged 40-49 years in good health.

In regard to this clonotype: One end of the junction fails to match germline, which may point to a read error. The V gene is TRBV20-1, the J gene TRBJ1-2; tentative D call: TRBD1 (5 bases). The CDR3 sequence is 13 residues long. Per the germline V gene, CDR1 is DFQATT and CDR2 is SNEGSKA (reference sequence). The CDR3 DNA reads TGCAGTGTTAAGACTGGGACCCGCTATAGCTACACCTTC. It translates to CSVKTGTRYSYTF.

This clonotype was observed a few times. Given a much more abundant clone one base away, this may be a read error. The rearrangement joins TRBV5-1 to TRBJ2-1, with 12 bases fitting TRBD2. The J call may be wrong; the DNA end is better matched by TRBJ2-7. This CDR3 comprises 15 residues. Germline values: CDR1 SGHRS, CDR2 YFSETQ. DNA for the CDR3: TGCGCCAGCAGCCCTAGCGGGAGGGCCTACAATGAGCAGTACTTC. This codes for CASSPSGRAYNEQYF.

V usage is TRBV20-1 and J usage is TRBJ2-1, with 11 bases lining up with TRBD2. The ends lost 6 bases at V and 4 bases at J; junction bases unmatched: 5. Germline CDR1 and CDR2: DFQATT and SNEGSKA (reference sequence). This CDR3 comprises 14 residues. The CDR3: CSADRLAGYNEQFF. CDR3 bases: TGCAGTGCCGACAGACTAGCGGGGTACAATGAGCAGTTCTTC.

The chain has TRBV20-1 and TRBJ2-7, with D perhaps matching TRBD2 (6 bases). Germline V gene data show CDR1 as DFQATT and CDR2 as SNEGSKA (reference sequence). The CDR3 sequence is 15 residues long. Trimming pared 6 bases from V and 1 base from J, leaving 19 bases between. The CDR3 nucleotides read TGCAGTGCGGAACGTGTGGGGGGTAGGTCCTACGAGCAGTACTTC. Translated: CSAERVGGRSYEQYF.

The rearrangement uses TRBV27 and TRBJ1-5; D is unclear. V was pared by 2 bases and J by 6 bases, with 14 bases between. The CDR3 loop spans 15 amino acids. CDR1 is MNHEY and CDR2 is SMNVEV in the germline V gene (reference sequence). The CDR3 nucleotides read TGTGCCAGCAGTTTAGTTGGGTTATATGGTCAGCCCCAGCATTTT. As protein: CASSLVGLYGQPQHF.

The chain joins TRBV4-1 to TRBJ2-7; D ambiguous. This CDR3 is built from 11 residues. Germline V lookup: CDR1 MGHRA, CDR2 YSYEKL. V lost 3 bases, J lost 4 bases, and 4 bases lay in between. The CDR3 sequence is CASSHRYEQYF. CDR3 nucleotides: TGCGCCAGCAGCCACCGATACGAGCAGTACTTC.

This chain joins TRBV2 and TRBJ2-2; D tentatively fits TRBD1 or TRBD2 (6 bases each). V shed 4 bases and J shed 7 bases, with 10 bases lying between them. The germline V gene has CDR1 SNHLY and CDR2 FYNNEI. The CDR3 extends over 13 amino acids. The CDR3 nucleotides read TGTGCCAGCAGTGCGGGGGCTGACGGGGAGCTGTTTTTT. Translating it yields CASSAGADGELFF.

The V gene is TRBV3-1, the J gene TRBJ2-5, with D possibly TRBD2 on 5 matching bases. The DNA end lines up better with TRBJ2-7; the J call may be wrong. The CDR3 loop spans 15 amino acids. Germline CDR1 LGHDT, CDR2 YNNKEL (reference sequence). The CDR3 reads CASSQDRVEGREQYF. The CDR3 nucleotides read TGTGCCAGCAGCCAAGATCGAGTAGAGGGTCGCGAGCAGTACTTC.

V and J are TRBV4-1 and TRBJ1-4, with D perhaps TRBD1 (6 bases). Germline V gene sequence: CDR1 MGHRA, CDR2 YSYEKL. Trimming cost V 5 bases and J 3 bases, with 16 bases left between them. The CDR3 runs to 16 residues. This CDR3 reads CASSVSPRGANEKLFF. Here the CDR3 DNA reads TGCGCCAGCAGCGTCAGTCCCAGGGGTGCTAATGAAAAACTGTTTTTT.

The rearrangement uses TRBV29-1 and TRBJ2-2; no definite D call. Trimming pared 7 bases from V and 5 bases from J, leaving 14 bases between. From germline, CDR1 is SQVTM and CDR2 ANQGSEA. The CDR3 totals 13 residues. CDR3: CSAATTLTGELFF. The CDR3 bases are TGCAGCGCTGCCACTACTTTGACCGGGGAGCTGTTTTTT.

The gene calls are TRBV7-2 and TRBJ2-7; 9 positions match TRBD1. The J call may not be correct, given that the DNA end is closer to TRBJ2-5. Per germline, CDR1 SGHTA and CDR2 FQGNSA. CDR3 length: 16 amino acids. In DNA, the CDR3 is TGTGCCAGCAGCCCGTACCGGGACAGGGATCTGGAGACCCAGTACTTC. Its translation: CASSPYRDRDLETQYF.

This clonotype was found once. The rearrangement uses TRBV5-5 and TRBJ2-1, with 11 bases fitting TRBD1. The CDR3 loop spans 16 amino acids. The V gene end was trimmed by 4 bases and the J gene end by 6 bases; junction bases not matched to a gene: 9. CDR1 is SGHKS and CDR2 is YYEKEE in the germline V gene (reference sequence). The DNA for the CDR3 is TGTGCCAGCAGCCCCCCTGGGACAGGGGGGGCCAATGAGCAGTTCTTC. Translating it yields CASSPPGTGGANEQFF.

This clonotype was found a few times. This chain uses TRBV4-3 with TRBJ2-7, with no clear D. Germline CDR1 is LGHNA and CDR2 is YSLEER. The CDR3 spans 15 residues. Trimming cost V 1 base and J 4 bases, with 14 bases left between them. CDR3 in amino acids: CASSQGFSLDYEQYF. In DNA form, the CDR3 reads TGCGCCAGCAGCCAAGGGTTCAGTCTTGATTACGAGCAGTACTTC.

The chain uses TRBV5-5 and TRBJ2-5, with TRBD1 identical over 9 bases. Germline V gene lookup returns CDR1 SGHKS and CDR2 YYEKEE (reference sequence). The trim removed 1 base at V and 8 bases at J, leaving 9 bases unmatched. CDR3 length equals 15 residues. CDR3 residues: CASSLSLDRGGTQYF. CDR3 nucleotide sequence: TGTGCCAGCAGCTTGAGTCTAGACAGGGGGGGTACCCAGTACTTC.

About this clonotype itself: At one of its ends the junction is not consistent with the germline gene, which may arise from a read error. The chain uses TRBV28 and TRBJ2-3; possible D gene TRBD2, 5 bases. CDR3 length: 15 amino acids. CDR1 MDHEN and CDR2 SYDVKM come from the germline V gene. CDR3 sequence (DNA): TGTGCCAGCCACACTAGGGCTGGGAACACAGAGACGCAGTATTTT. Residues: CASHTRAGNTETQYF.

Only a few counts were recorded for this clonotype. The J gene is TRBJ2-3, the V gene TRBV29-1, with D possibly matching TRBD1 (7 bases). The germline V and J ends were trimmed by 3 bases and 2 bases, with 12 bases remaining between them. The CDR3 extends over 14 amino acids. Germline CDR1 SQVTM, CDR2 ANQGSEA. The CDR3 coding sequence is TGCAGCGTTGACAGGGGGGTGGTCACAGATACGCAGTATTTT. It is translated as CSVDRGVVTDTQYF.

The chain joins TRBV18 to TRBJ1-1; unclear D gene. The CDR3 totals 14 residues. Trimming took 0 bases from V and 0 from J, leaving 5 bases between them. The germline CDR1 and CDR2 sequences are KGHSH and LQKENI. This CDR3 is CASSPPSMNTEAFF. In DNA form, the CDR3 reads TGTGCCAGCTCACCACCGTCTATGAACACTGAAGCTTTCTTT.

In this sample, this clonotype turned up many times. A much larger clone differs from this one at a single base, so this may be a read error. The chain uses TRBV7-3 and TRBJ1-1, with no clear D. This CDR3 is built from 12 residues. Trimming left V 1 base short and J 11 bases short, with 11 bases between. Germline values: CDR1 SGHTA, CDR2 FQGTGA. CDR3 loop: CASSLNFGVAFF. CDR3 sequence (DNA): TGTGCCAGCAGCTTAAATTTCGGGGTGGCTTTCTTT.

The chain links TRBV5-1 to TRBJ1-1; no reliable D call. V shed 5 bases and J shed 1 base, with 9 bases lying between them. Germline CDR1 reads SGHRS; CDR2 reads YFSETQ. The CDR3 has 13 amino acids. Here the CDR3 reads CASRPEKNTEAFF. The CDR3 DNA reads as TGCGCCAGCAGGCCGGAAAAGAACACTGAAGCTTTCTTT.

The table lists this clonotype with a few counts. The CDR3 region is CAIGPGTSQETQYF. The CDR3 bases are TGTGCCATCGGACCCGGGACTAGCCAAGAGACCCAGTACTTC. The chain carries TRBV10-3 and TRBJ2-5; 8 bases are a match to TRBD2. J lost 1 base, V lost 8 bases, and 6 bases had no gene match. The germline gives CDR1 ENHRY, CDR2 SYGVKD. The length of the CDR3 is 14 residues.

V is TRBV12-3 or TRBV12-4 and J is TRBJ2-1, with TRBD1 matching 7 bases. The CDR3 sequence is 14 residues long. V was pared by 5 bases and J by 9 bases, with 10 bases of the junction left unmatched. As DNA, the CDR3 is TGTGCCAGCAGTATTCGACAGGGTGTGAGTGAGCAGTTCTTC. This encodes CASSIRQGVSEQFF.

Details on this clonotype: A junction end diverges from the germline sequence, so it may reflect a read error. This chain uses TRBV28 with TRBJ2-1; D call uncertain. The CDR3 sequence is 13 residues long. Germline CDR1 is MDHEN and CDR2 is SYDVKM. In DNA, the CDR3 is TGTGCCAGCAGTTTAAGGAACTACGATGAGCAGTTCTTC. This encodes CASSLRNYDEQFF.

This chain uses TRBV4-2 with TRBJ2-1; TRBD2 matches 11 bases. V gave up 6 bases and J gave up 5 bases; unmatched junction bases: 9. The CDR3 has 16 residues. CDR1 is LGHNA, CDR2 YNFKEQ, per germline. The CDR3 DNA sequence: TGTGCCAGCAGACCCGAGGGGACTAGCGGCAACAATGAGCAGTTCTTC. Encoded protein: CASRPEGTSGNNEQFF.

The rearrangement uses TRBV7-9 and TRBJ2-4, with D unclear. Germline V lookup: CDR1 SEHNR, CDR2 FQNEAQ (reference sequence). The V end lost 5 bases, the J end lost 13 bases, and 18 bases lay between the germline ends. The CDR3 is 13 amino acids. CDR3 sequence reads: CASSPPISYGQYF. CDR3 sequence (DNA): TGTGCCAGCAGCCCACCTATCTCCTACGGGCAGTACTTC.

This clonotype was observed a few times. The genes are TRBV5-1 and TRBJ2-3; 9 nucleotides match TRBD2. This CDR3 comprises 15 residues. The V gene end was trimmed by 2 bases and the J gene end by 3 bases; junction bases not matched to a gene: 4. Germline V gene data show CDR1 as SGHRS and CDR2 as YFSETQ. In DNA, the CDR3 is TGCGCCAGCAGCTTCGGGCTAGCGGGAACAGATACGCAGTATTTT. Residues: CASSFGLAGTDTQYF.

A single count supports this clonotype. This sequence joins TRBV5-1 and TRBJ2-3; 8 nucleotides match TRBD1. V trimming: 2 bases; J trimming: 5 bases; junction bases outside the gene matches: 7. This CDR3 is 15 amino acids long. Per the germline V gene, CDR1 is SGHRS and CDR2 is YFSETQ. The CDR3 reads CASSLYDRGRDTQYF. CDR3 nucleotides: TGCGCCAGCAGCTTATACGACAGGGGCAGAGATACGCAGTATTTT.

The chain is built from TRBV29-1 and TRBJ1-1; the match to TRBD1 covers 11 bases. The CDR3 length is 13 residues. CDR1 and CDR2 from the germline V gene are SQVTM and ANQGSEA. The V and J ends lost 8 bases and 3 bases, in that order; junction bases with no gene match: 5. This chain's CDR3 is CSLGQGGDTEAFF. The CDR3 nucleotides are TGCAGCCTGGGACAGGGGGGTGACACTGAAGCTTTCTTT.